The subject of this entry is one T cell receptor (beta chain). Individuals drawn from some 25 US areas were about 18 to 100 years old. Methods used by the authors: Reference gene primer amplification gave estimated nucleated cell counts. Produced via immunoSEQ multiplex PCR; TCRdb's table is partial and in-frame only. The V and J calls and clone size are taken from that table; D and trimming were inferred from the DNA. The sample contains roughly 280,000 clones, 88% of which appear only once. The CDR3 loop spans 13 amino acids. V lost 6 bases and J lost 0, with 8 bases in between. Germline V gene sequence: CDR1 KGHSH, CDR2 LQKENI. This sample is drawn from a study of blood T cell repertoires in COVID-19.

The receptor comes from a woman aged 50 to 60 who had recovered from COVID-19. The V call is TRBV18, the J call TRBJ1-2; weak D call: TRBD1 (5 bases). What was sequenced was PBMCs or T cells enriched from blood (not recorded which). This CDR3 is CASSTDANYGYTF. The CDR3 region has the DNA TGTGCCAGCTCGACAGATGCTAACTATGGCTACACCTTC. The complete variable domain, with remaining parts taken from reference TRBV18 and TRBJ1-2, reads NAGVMQNPRHLVRRRGQEARLRCSPMKGHSHVYWYRQLPEEGLKFMVYLQKENIIDESGMPKERFSAEFPKEGPSILRIQQVVRGDSAAYFCASSTDANYGYTFGSGTRLTVV.